The sequence of this T cell receptor beta chain was determined in a study of cytomegalovirus exposure and HLA in healthy donors. The wider study: From some 190 million T cells, an earlier analysis saw 110 million or so unique TCR beta sequences.

PCR involved 60 Vbeta and 13 Jbeta primers. The data were produced by immunoSEQ multiplex PCR, yet TCRdb's version contains in-frame clones alone and is incomplete. Of 150,000 to 200,000 clones in the sample, around 80% were seen once. Study-wide results and caveats: Listed as cytomegalovirus-associated were 164 TCR beta chains.

On this clone itself: The antigen is not known.

This CDR3 region has 14 residues. Germline lookup yields CDR1 MGHRA and CDR2 YSYEKL. Trimming left V 5 bases short and J 0 bases short, with 8 bases between. This TCR was sampled from a woman aged 18-29 years in good health and CMV-seropositive. The material sequenced was PBMCs. This chain connects TRBV4-1 to TRBJ2-1; D might be TRBD1 (6 bases). The CDR3 protein is CASSSTGSYNEQFF. The CDR3 region has the DNA TGCGCCAGCAGCTCGACAGGCTCCTACAATGAGCAGTTCTTC.